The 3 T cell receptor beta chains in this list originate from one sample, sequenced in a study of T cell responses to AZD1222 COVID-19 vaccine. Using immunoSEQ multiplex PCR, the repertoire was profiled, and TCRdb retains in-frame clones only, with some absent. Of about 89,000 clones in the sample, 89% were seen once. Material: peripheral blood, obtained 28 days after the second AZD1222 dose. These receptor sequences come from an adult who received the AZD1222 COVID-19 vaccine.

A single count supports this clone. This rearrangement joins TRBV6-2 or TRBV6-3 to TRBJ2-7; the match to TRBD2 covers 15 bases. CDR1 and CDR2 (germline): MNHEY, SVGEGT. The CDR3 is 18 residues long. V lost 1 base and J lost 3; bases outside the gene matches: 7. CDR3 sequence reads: CASSYLGTSGGTRYEQYF. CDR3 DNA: TGTGCCAGCAGTTACTTAGGGACTAGCGGGGGGACCCGCTACGAGCAGTACTTC.

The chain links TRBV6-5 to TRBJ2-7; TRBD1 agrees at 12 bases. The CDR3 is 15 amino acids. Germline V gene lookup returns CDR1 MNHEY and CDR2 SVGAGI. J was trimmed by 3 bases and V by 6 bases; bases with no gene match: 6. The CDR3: CASRAGQGANYEQYF. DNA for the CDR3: TGTGCCAGCAGAGCGGGACAGGGGGCCAACTACGAGCAGTACTTC.

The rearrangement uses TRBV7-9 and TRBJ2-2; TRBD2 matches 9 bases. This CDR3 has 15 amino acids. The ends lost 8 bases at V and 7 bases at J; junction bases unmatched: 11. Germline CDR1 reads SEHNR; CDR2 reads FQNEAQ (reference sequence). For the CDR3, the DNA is TGTGCCAGCTACTTAGCGGGGGATCGAAGCGGGGAGCTGTTTTTT. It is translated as CASYLAGDRSGELFF.